The 28 T cell receptor beta chains given below trace back to one sample, sequenced in a study of PD-1 blockade in classical Hodgkin lymphoma. TCRdb's copy holds only in-frame clones and misses some; the assay was immunoSEQ multiplex PCR. The table includes about 22,000 clones, 68% detected once. There was relapse after autologous stem cell transplantation in every patient, and there was variation in brentuximab vedotin exposure. Sequenced here: peripheral blood mononuclear cells (PBMCs), sampled at baseline. These receptor sequences come from a human donor with classical Hodgkin lymphoma.

The chain joins TRBV27 to TRBJ2-2; 10 bases line up with TRBD1. CDR3 length equals 16 residues. CDR1 is MNHEY and CDR2 is SMNVEV in the germline V gene (reference sequence). V gave up 5 bases and J gave up 5 bases; unmatched junction bases: 8. Here the CDR3 reads CASSPRDRGGTGELFF. CDR3 coding DNA: TGTGCCAGCAGTCCCCGGGACAGGGGAGGTACCGGGGAGCTGTTTTTT.

V and J are TRBV4-3 and TRBJ1-6; a possible D gene is TRBD1 (5 bases). The CDR3 has 15 residues. Germline loops: CDR1 LGHNA, CDR2 YSLEER. The germline V and J ends were trimmed by 0 bases and 8 bases, with 11 bases remaining between them. CDR3 sequence reads: CASSQDDSPHSPLHF. CDR3 sequence (DNA): TGCGCCAGCAGCCAAGATGACAGTCCCCATTCACCCCTCCACTTT.

This clone was detected only a few times. The chain joins TRBV6-5 to TRBJ2-7, with D maybe TRBD2 (6 bases). V lost 6 bases and J 5 bases, leaving 8 bases between the germline ends. The CDR3 contains 11 residues. Germline CDR1 MNHEY, CDR2 SVGAGI. The CDR3 here is CASSKRDEQYF. In nucleotides, the CDR3 is TGTGCCAGCAGCAAGCGGGACGAGCAGTACTTC.

This clone was seen just once. V usage is TRBV7-9 and J usage is TRBJ2-7; tentative D call: TRBD1 (6 bases). V lost 1 base to trimming and J lost 9 bases, with 13 bases between them. CDR3 length: 13 amino acids. The germline V gene encodes CDR1 SEHNR and CDR2 FQNEAQ (reference sequence). In nucleotides, the CDR3 is TGTGCCAGCAGCTTAGGAGGGACATCGGGGCAGTACTTC. This translates into CASSLGGTSGQYF.

The chain is built from TRBV4-1 and TRBJ2-5, with TRBD1 identical over 8 bases. Unmatched junction bases numbered 9, after V lost 2 bases and J lost 4 bases. The CDR3 covers 16 residues. Looked up from germline, CDR1 is MGHRA and CDR2 is YSYEKL. The chain's CDR3 is CASSQFRQGRGETQYF. The CDR3 bases are TGCGCCAGCAGCCAATTCCGACAGGGGCGGGGAGAGACCCAGTACTTC.

The chain couples TRBV5-6 to TRBJ1-6; maybe TRBD1 (5 bases). The CDR3 covers 16 residues. In germline, CDR1 is SGHDT, CDR2 YYEEEE. The V end lost 0 bases, the J end lost 0 bases, and 7 bases lay between the germline ends. The CDR3 DNA reads TGTGCCAGCAGCTTGGGGGGGAGCTCCTATAATTCACCCCTCCACTTT. Its translation is CASSLGGSSYNSPLHF.

The chain joins TRBV5-4 to TRBJ1-2; 7 bases agree with TRBD1. V shed 4 bases, J shed 6 bases, and the junction held 6 bases outside the gene matches. The CDR3 covers 13 residues. The germline V gene encodes CDR1 SGHNT and CDR2 YYREEE (reference sequence). CDR3 in DNA: TGTGCCAGCAGCGAGGAGACAGGGCATGGCTACACCTTC. This gives the protein CASSEETGHGYTF.

This clone ranks as medium-sized (0.01 to 0.1%). The V and J genes are TRBV19 and TRBJ1-6, with 9 nucleotides matching TRBD1. The germline V gene has CDR1 LNHDA and CDR2 SQIVND (reference sequence). The CDR3 is made up of 16 amino acids. The ends lost 3 bases at V and 10 bases at J; junction bases unmatched: 10. In DNA form, the CDR3 reads TGTGCCAGTAGTATTGTCGCCGGGACAGGGTACTCACCCCTCCACTTT. Translation gives CASSIVAGTGYSPLHF.

This clone was seen just once. The CDR3 coding sequence is TGCAGCGTTGAAGAGCGTGTGATATGGCTCTATGGCTACACCTTC. This gives the protein CSVEERVIWLYGYTF. The rearrangement joins TRBV29-1 to TRBJ1-2; D unclear. Per germline, CDR1 SQVTM and CDR2 ANQGSEA. CDR3 length: 15 residues. V lost 0 bases and J lost 4, with 15 bases in between.

This clone was found a few times. The chain couples TRBV2 to TRBJ2-7; D is unclear. V shed 6 bases and J shed 0 bases, with 15 bases lying between them. This CDR3 comprises 15 residues. Looked up from germline, CDR1 is SNHLY and CDR2 is FYNNEI. The CDR3 coding sequence is TGTGCCAGCAGCGATACAGAGTTTAGCTCCTACGAGCAGTACTTC. Its protein product is CASSDTEFSSYEQYF.

This clone is medium-sized (0.01 to 0.1%) within its sample. The chain couples TRBV28 to TRBJ2-7, with D perhaps matching TRBD1 or TRBD2 (5 bases each). The CDR3 is 13 residues long. CDR1 and CDR2 from the germline V gene are MDHEN and SYDVKM. V gave up 7 bases and J gave up 2 bases, with 12 bases separating them. The CDR3 loop reads CASTNGGTYEQYF. CDR3 nucleotide sequence: TGTGCCAGCACCAATGGGGGAACCTACGAGCAGTACTTC.

This chain uses TRBV27 with TRBJ1-5; D call uncertain. The V and J ends lost 1 base and 0 bases respectively, with 7 bases between them. This CDR3 comprises 15 residues. The V gene's germline CDR1 is MNHEY and CDR2 SMNVEV (reference sequence). CDR3 amino acids: CASSLLGTSNQPQHF. CDR3 sequence (DNA): TGTGCCAGCAGTTTATTGGGCACTAGCAATCAGCCCCAGCATTTT.

The gene calls are TRBV5-1 and TRBJ2-1, with 14 bases that match TRBD2. The CDR3 has 15 residues. Germline CDR1 reads SGHRS; CDR2 reads YFSETQ. Losses at the gene ends were 4 bases for V and 7 bases for J; bases not matched to a gene: 4. As DNA, the CDR3 is TGCGCCAGCAGCGGGGGACTAGCGGGGGCTAATGAGCAGTTCTTC. Its protein is CASSGGLAGANEQFF.

The chain joins TRBV28 to TRBJ2-1; unclear D gene. Germline V gene sequence: CDR1 MDHEN, CDR2 SYDVKM. This CDR3 is built from 12 residues. V lost 3 bases and J lost 7, with 7 bases in between. The CDR3 DNA is TGTGCCAGCAGTTTTGAGCTTAATGAGCAGTTCTTC. Encoded protein: CASSFELNEQFF.

This clone has only a few counts. V usage is TRBV5-6 and J usage is TRBJ2-7; D is unresolved. V gave up 1 base and J gave up 5 bases, with 10 bases separating them. The CDR3 runs to 13 residues. Germline V CDR1 and CDR2: SGHDT, YYEEEE. CDR3 region: CASSLIGFDEQYF. The CDR3 coding sequence is TGTGCCAGCAGCTTGATAGGGTTCGACGAGCAGTACTTC.

The chain employs TRBV29-1 and TRBJ2-4; 7 nucleotides agree with TRBD1. The CDR3 has 14 residues. Per germline, CDR1 SQVTM and CDR2 ANQGSEA. Trimming removed 6 bases from V and 1 base from J; junction bases left unmatched: 6. This CDR3 is CSVTGVGAKNIQYF. In nucleotides, the CDR3 is TGCAGCGTCACAGGGGTTGGGGCCAAAAACATTCAGTACTTC.

The chain carries TRBV10-3 and TRBJ1-5, with D unresolved. Trimming took off 6 bases at V and 3 bases at J, with 12 bases between the two ends. Germline V gene sequence: CDR1 ENHRY, CDR2 SYGVKD. The CDR3 has 14 residues. DNA of the CDR3: TGTGCCATCAGCCCCGGGTCATCCAATCAGCCCCAGCATTTT. Its protein product is CAISPGSSNQPQHF.

This clone has more than one count but fewer than ten. The rearrangement uses TRBV6-5 and TRBJ2-7; no clear D gene. The CDR3 has 12 residues. With 8 bases removed from V and 3 bases from J, the gap between germline ends came to 11 bases. Germline V CDR1 and CDR2: MNHEY, SVGAGI. The CDR3 region has the DNA TGTGCCAGCGGCCTATCTTACTACGAGCAGTACTTC. It specifies CASGLSYYEQYF.

V and J are TRBV4-3 and TRBJ2-2; 12 bases align to TRBD2. This CDR3 region has 17 residues. The V segment lost 5 bases and the J segment 4 bases; nucleotides outside the gene matches: 8. The V gene's germline CDR1 is LGHNA and CDR2 YSLEER. The DNA of the CDR3 is TGCGCCAGCAGCACCCGGACTAGCGGGACCCGCACCGGGGAGCTGTTTTTT. Its translation is CASSTRTSGTRTGELFF.

The CDR3 DNA sequence: TGTGCCTGGACCAGTCCCGGACGGACCTCTGGGGCCAACGTCCTGACTTTC. Residues: CAWTSPGRTSGANVLTF. The V gene is TRBV30, the J gene TRBJ2-6; D gene unclear. There are 17 residues in the CDR3. CDR1 is GTSNPN, CDR2 SVGIG, per germline (reference sequence). The V end was cut by 4 bases, the J end by 0 bases, with 16 bases between.

This clone occurred a few times. The V and J genes are TRBV6-1 and TRBJ1-1; no reliable D call. Germline CDR1 and CDR2: MNHNS and SASEGT. The CDR3 totals 16 residues. Trimming shortened V by 1 base and J by 3 bases, and 15 bases separated the two germline ends. The CDR3 here is CASSEVKPRKDTEAFF. In nucleotides, the CDR3 is TGTGCCAGCAGTGAAGTCAAGCCGAGAAAGGACACTGAAGCTTTCTTT.

The genes are TRBV19 and TRBJ1-4; TRBD1 matches at 7 bases. The germline CDR1 and CDR2 sequences are LNHDA and SQIVND (reference sequence). Trimming took 4 bases from V and 5 from J; bases not matched to a gene: 4. The CDR3 consists of 14 residues. CDR3 residues: CASSNFRGNEKLFF. Written as DNA, the CDR3 is TGTGCCAGTAGTAACTTCAGGGGGAATGAAAAACTGTTTTTT.

J is TRBJ1-2 and V is TRBV11-2; no clear D. CDR1 is SGHAT and CDR2 is FQNNGV in the germline V gene. Deletions cut 6 bases from V and 8 bases from J, with 16 bases between. The length of the CDR3 is 13 residues. For the CDR3, the DNA is TGTGCCAGCAGTCCGAAGGGTCATGGCGGCTACACCTTC. It is translated as CASSPKGHGGYTF.

The chain joins TRBV19 to TRBJ2-6; 8 bases are a match to TRBD2. The CDR3 has 19 amino acids. Trimming at V came to 6 bases and at J to 2 bases, leaving 15 bases not matched to a gene. The germline CDR1 and CDR2 sequences are LNHDA and SQIVND (reference sequence). In DNA, the CDR3 is TGTGCCAGTAGCCCCATAGGGACTAGGACATTAACTGGGGCCAACGTCCTGACTTTC. This encodes CASSPIGTRTLTGANVLTF. The whole variable domain, remainder taken from reference TRBV19 and TRBJ2-6, is DGGITQSPKYLFRKEGQNVTLSCEQNLNHDAMYWYRQDPGQGLRLIYYSQIVNDFQKGDIAEGYSVSREKKESFPLTVTSAQKNPTAFYLCASSPIGTRTLTGANVLTFGAGSRLTVL.

The chain recombines TRBV15 with TRBJ2-7; D not certain. Germline lookup yields CDR1 LNHNV and CDR2 YYDKDF (reference sequence). This CDR3 comprises 12 residues. V was cut by 1 base and J by 9 bases, with 10 bases left in between. CDR3 protein: CATSRGMALQYF. CDR3 bases: TGTGCCACCAGCAGAGGCATGGCGCTGCAGTACTTC.

The V gene is TRBV6-9, the J gene TRBJ1-2; perhaps TRBD1 as D (5 bases). The CDR3 covers 13 residues. V gave up 6 bases and J gave up 8 bases, with 16 bases separating them. Germline V gene lookup returns CDR1 MNHGY and CDR2 SVAAGI. CDR3 coding DNA: TGTGCCAGCAGCCCCCTCAGGGATTTAGGCTACACCTTC. Amino acid sequence: CASSPLRDLGYTF.

This clone was observed a few times. The CDR3 DNA reads as TGTGCCAGCAGCTTAGAAGCTGCTAGCAATCAGCCCCAGCATTTT. It yields the protein CASSLEAASNQPQHF. V gene TRBV7-9 combines with J gene TRBJ1-5; D is undetermined. Trimming pared 1 base from V and 0 bases from J, leaving 7 bases between. The CDR3 totals 15 residues. CDR1 and CDR2 (germline): SEHNR, FQNEAQ (reference sequence). The entire variable domain, with the rest obtained from reference TRBV7-9 and TRBJ1-5, is as follows: DTGVSQNPRHKITKRGQNVTFRCDPISEHNRLYWYRQTLGQGPEFLTYFQNEAQLEKSRLLSDRFSAERPKGSFSTLEIQRTEQGDSAMYLCASSLEAASNQPQHFGDGTRLSIL.

This clone was picked up a small number of times. The V call is TRBV6-5, the J call TRBJ1-2; a weak D match, TRBD1 (6 bases). V was trimmed by 6 bases and J by 1 base, leaving 15 bases between them. Germline CDR1 is MNHEY and CDR2 is SVGAGI. The CDR3 consists of 15 residues. The CDR3 reads CASRPDRLGNYGYTF. In DNA, the CDR3 is TGTGCCAGCAGACCCGACAGGCTGGGTAACTATGGCTACACCTTC.